This TCR beta chain originates from a study of yellow fever vaccine responses in identical twins. General study points: Reports say the vaccine T cell response in twins looked partly convergent and partly personalized.

Note on this clonotype: The antigen remains unidentified.

A single record per CDR3 protein comes from TCRdb applying MiXCR to the RT-PCR reads. This table has about 13,000 distinct CDR3 sequences, roughly 86% appearing once. Germline CDR1 and CDR2: SGHRS and YFSETQ. Trimming took off 2 bases at V and 4 bases at J, with 12 bases between the two ends. The CDR3 extends over 15 amino acids. This specimen was T cells from blood (PBMCs), unsorted or a sorted subset (not recorded which), taken before or after yellow fever vaccination (not recorded which). The rearrangement uses TRBV5-1 and TRBJ2-2; D unresolved. The receptor was isolated from a woman between 18 and 30 years old who received the yellow fever vaccine. For the CDR3, the DNA is TGCGCCAGCAGCTTTCGGCCAGGCCGCACCGGGGAGCTGTTTTTT. Amino acid sequence: CASSFRPGRTGELFF.